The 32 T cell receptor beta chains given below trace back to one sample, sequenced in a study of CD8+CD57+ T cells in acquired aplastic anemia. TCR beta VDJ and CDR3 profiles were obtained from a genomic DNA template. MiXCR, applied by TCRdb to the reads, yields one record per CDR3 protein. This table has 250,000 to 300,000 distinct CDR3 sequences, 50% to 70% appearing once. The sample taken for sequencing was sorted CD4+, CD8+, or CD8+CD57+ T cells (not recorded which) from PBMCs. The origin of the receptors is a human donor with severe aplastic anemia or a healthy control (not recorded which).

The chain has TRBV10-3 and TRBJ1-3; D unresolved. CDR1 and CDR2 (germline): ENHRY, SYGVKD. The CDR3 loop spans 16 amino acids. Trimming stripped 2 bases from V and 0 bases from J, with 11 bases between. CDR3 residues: CAISEVGRHSGNTIYF. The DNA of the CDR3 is TGTGCCATCAGTGAGGTGGGTCGACACTCTGGAAACACCATATATTTT.

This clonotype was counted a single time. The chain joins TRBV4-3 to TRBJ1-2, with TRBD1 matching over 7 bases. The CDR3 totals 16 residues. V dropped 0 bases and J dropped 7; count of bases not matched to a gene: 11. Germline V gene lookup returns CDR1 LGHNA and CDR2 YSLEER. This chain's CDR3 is CASSQDPRPGGSGYTF. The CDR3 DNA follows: TGCGCCAGCAGCCAAGATCCTCGGCCAGGGGGTTCTGGCTACACCTTC.

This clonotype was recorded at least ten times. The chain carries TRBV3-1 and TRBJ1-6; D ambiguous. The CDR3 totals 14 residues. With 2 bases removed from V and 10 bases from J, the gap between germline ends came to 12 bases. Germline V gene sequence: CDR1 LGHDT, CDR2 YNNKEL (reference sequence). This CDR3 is CASSQTGLGSPLHF. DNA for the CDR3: TGTGCCAGCAGCCAAACGGGCCTGGGGTCACCCCTCCACTTT.

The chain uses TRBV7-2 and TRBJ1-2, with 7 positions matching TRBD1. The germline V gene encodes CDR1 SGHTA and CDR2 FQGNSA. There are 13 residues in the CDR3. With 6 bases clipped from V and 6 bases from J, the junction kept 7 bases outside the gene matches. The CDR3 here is CASSSTGADGYTF. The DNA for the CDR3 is TGTGCCAGCAGTTCAACAGGGGCGGATGGCTACACCTTC.

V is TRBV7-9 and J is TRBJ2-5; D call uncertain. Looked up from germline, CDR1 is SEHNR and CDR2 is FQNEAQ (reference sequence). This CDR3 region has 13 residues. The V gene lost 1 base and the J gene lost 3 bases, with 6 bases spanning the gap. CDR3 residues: CASSLVVEETQYF. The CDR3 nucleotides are TGTGCCAGCAGCTTAGTAGTGGAAGAGACCCAGTACTTC.

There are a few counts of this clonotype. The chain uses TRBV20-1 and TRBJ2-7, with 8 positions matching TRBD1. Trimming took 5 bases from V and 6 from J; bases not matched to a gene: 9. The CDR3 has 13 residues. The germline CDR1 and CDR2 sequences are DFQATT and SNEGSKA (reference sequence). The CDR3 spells CSAGTGGVGEQYF. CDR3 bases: TGCAGTGCTGGGACAGGCGGCGTGGGCGAGCAGTACTTC.

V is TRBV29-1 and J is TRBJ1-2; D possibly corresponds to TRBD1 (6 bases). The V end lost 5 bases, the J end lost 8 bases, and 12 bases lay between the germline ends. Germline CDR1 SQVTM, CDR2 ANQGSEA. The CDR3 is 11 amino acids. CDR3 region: CSVTGSRGYTF. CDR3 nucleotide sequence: TGCAGCGTTACAGGGTCGAGAGGCTACACCTTC.

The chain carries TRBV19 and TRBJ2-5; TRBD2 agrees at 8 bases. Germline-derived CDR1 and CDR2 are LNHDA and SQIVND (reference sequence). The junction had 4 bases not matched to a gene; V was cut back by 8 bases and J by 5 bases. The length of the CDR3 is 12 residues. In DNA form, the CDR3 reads TGTGCCAGTCCGCGGGGGGATGAGACCCAGTACTTC. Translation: CASPRGDETQYF.

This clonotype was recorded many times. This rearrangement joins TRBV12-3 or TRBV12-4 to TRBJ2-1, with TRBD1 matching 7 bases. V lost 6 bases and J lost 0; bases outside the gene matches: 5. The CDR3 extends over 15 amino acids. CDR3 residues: CASRPQGSSYNEQFF. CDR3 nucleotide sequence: TGTGCCAGCAGGCCACAGGGGTCCTCCTACAATGAGCAGTTCTTC.

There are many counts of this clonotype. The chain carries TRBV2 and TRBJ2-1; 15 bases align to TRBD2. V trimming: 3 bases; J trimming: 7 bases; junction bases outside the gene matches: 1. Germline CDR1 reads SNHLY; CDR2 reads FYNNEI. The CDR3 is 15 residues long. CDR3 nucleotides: TGTGCCAGCAGTGAGGGGACTAGCGGGGGGAATGAGCAGTTCTTC. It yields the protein CASSEGTSGGNEQFF. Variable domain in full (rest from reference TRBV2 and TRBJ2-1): EPEVTQTPSHQVTQMGQEVILRCVPISNHLYFYWYRQILGQKVEFLVSFYNNEISEKSEIFDDQFSVERPDGSNFTLKIRSTKLEDSAMYFCASSEGTSGGNEQFFGPGTRLTVL.

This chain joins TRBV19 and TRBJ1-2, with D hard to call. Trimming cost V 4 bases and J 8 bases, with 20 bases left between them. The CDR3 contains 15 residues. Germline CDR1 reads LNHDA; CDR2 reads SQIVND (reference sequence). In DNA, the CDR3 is TGTGCCAGTAGTACCTCAATAGGATCGATGGGGGGCTACACCTTC. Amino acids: CASSTSIGSMGGYTF.

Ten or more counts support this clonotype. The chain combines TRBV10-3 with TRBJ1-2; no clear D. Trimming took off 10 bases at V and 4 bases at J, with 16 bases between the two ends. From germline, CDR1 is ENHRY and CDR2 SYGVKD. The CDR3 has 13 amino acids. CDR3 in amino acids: CASGEQETYGYTF. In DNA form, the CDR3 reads TGTGCCAGTGGTGAGCAGGAGACCTATGGCTACACCTTC.

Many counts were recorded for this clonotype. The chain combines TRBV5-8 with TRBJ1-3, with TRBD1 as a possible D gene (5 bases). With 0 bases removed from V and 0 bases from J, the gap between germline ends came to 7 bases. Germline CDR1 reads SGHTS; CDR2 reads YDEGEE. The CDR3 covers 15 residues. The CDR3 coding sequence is TGTGCCAGCAGCTTGGCAGGGATCTCTGGAAACACCATATATTTT. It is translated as CASSLAGISGNTIYF.

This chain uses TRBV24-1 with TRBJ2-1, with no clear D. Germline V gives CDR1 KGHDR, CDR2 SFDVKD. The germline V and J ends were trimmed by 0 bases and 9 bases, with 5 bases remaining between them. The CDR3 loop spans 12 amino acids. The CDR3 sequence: CATSDLKGEQFF. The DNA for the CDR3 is TGTGCCACCAGTGATTTGAAGGGTGAGCAGTTCTTC.

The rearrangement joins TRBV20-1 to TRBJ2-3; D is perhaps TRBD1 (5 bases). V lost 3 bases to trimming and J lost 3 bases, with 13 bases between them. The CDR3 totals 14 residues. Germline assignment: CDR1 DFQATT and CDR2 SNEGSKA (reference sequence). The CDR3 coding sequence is TGCAGTGCTAGTCCCAGGGCTGGTACAGATACGCAGTATTTT. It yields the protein CSASPRAGTDTQYF.

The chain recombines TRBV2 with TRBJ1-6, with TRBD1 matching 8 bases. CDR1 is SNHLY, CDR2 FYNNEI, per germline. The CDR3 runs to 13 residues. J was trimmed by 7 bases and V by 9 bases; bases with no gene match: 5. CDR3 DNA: TGTGCCAGTCGACAGGGGCCGAATTCACCCCTCCACTTT. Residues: CASRQGPNSPLHF.

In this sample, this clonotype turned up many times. Here the CDR3 DNA reads TGTGCCAGCAGTCAGGGGGGTGCTTACGAAAAACTGTTTTTT. It specifies CASSQGGAYEKLFF. This chain joins TRBV2 and TRBJ1-4; 7 bases line up with TRBD1. Per the germline V gene, CDR1 is SNHLY and CDR2 is FYNNEI. J was trimmed by 8 bases and V by 5 bases; bases with no gene match: 8. The CDR3 has 14 residues.

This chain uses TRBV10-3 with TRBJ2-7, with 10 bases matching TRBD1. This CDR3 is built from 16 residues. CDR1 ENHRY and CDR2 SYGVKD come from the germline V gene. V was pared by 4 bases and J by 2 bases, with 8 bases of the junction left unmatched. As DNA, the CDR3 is TGTGCCATCAGTGCTTATAGACAGGGGGCAGCCTACGAGCAGTACTTC. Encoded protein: CAISAYRQGAAYEQYF.

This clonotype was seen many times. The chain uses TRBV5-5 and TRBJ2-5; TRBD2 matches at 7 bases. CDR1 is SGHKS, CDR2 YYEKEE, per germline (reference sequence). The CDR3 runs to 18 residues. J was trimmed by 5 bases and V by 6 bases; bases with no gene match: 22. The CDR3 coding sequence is TGTGCCAGCACCCGAGACGGCTTGCGAGCGGGGCCTGGGGAGACCCAGTACTTC. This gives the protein CASTRDGLRAGPGETQYF. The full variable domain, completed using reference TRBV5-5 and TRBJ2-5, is DAGVTQSPTHLIKTRGQQVTLRCSPISGHKSVSWYQQVLGQGPQFIFQYYEKEERGRGNFPDRFSARQFPNYSSELNVNALLLGDSALYLCASTRDGLRAGPGETQYFGPGTRLLVL.

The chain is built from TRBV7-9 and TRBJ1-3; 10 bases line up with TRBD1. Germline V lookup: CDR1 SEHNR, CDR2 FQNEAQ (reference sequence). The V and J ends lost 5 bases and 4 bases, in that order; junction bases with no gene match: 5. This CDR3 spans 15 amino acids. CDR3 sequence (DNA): TGTGCCAGCAGCCCACCGGGACAGGGGGGAAACACCATATATTTT. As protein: CASSPPGQGGNTIYF.

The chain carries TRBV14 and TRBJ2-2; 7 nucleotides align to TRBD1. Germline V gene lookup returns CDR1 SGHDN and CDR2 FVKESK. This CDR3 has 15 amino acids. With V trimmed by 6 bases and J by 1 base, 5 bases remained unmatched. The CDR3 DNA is TGTGCCAGCAGTTACGGGACAGAGAACACCGGGGAGCTGTTTTTT. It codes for CASSYGTENTGELFF.

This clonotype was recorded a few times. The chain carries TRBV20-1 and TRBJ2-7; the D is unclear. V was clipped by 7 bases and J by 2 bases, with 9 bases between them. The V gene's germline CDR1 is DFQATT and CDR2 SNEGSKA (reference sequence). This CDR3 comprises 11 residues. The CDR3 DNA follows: TGCAGTGTTTCACAAACCTACGAGCAGTACTTC. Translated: CSVSQTYEQYF.

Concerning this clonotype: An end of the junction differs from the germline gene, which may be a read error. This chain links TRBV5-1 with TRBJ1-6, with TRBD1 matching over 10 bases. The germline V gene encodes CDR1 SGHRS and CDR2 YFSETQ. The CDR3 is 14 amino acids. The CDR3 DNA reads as TGTGCCAGCACTTACGGACAGGGGGTCTCACCCCTCCACTTT. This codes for CASTYGQGVSPLHF.

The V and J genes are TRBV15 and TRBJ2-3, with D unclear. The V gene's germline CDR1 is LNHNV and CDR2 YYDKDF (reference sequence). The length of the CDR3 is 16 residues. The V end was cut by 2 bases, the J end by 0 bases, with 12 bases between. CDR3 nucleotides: TGTGCCACCAGCAGACTTAGCTGGATAAGCACAGATACGCAGTATTTT. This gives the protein CATSRLSWISTDTQYF.

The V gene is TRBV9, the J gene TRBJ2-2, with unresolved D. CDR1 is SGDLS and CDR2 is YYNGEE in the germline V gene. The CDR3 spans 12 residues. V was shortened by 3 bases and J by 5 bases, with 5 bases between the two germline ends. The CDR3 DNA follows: TGTGCCAGCAGCGACAGAACCGGGGAGCTGTTTTTT. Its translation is CASSDRTGELFF.

As DNA, the CDR3 is TGTGCCAGCAGCCCCTACCGGGACAGGGGCTACAATGAGCAGTTCTTC. As protein: CASSPYRDRGYNEQFF. V is TRBV7-9 and J is TRBJ2-1; 10 nucleotides match TRBD1. V shed 5 bases, J shed 3 bases, and the junction held 7 bases outside the gene matches. The CDR3 is 16 residues long. Germline lookup yields CDR1 SEHNR and CDR2 FQNEAQ (reference sequence).

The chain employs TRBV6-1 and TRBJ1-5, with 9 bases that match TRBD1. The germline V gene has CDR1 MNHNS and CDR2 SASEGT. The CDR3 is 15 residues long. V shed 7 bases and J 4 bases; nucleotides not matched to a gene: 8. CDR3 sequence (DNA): TGTGCCAGCATTCGGGACAGGGATTATAATCAGCCCCAGCATTTT. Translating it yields CASIRDRDYNQPQHF.

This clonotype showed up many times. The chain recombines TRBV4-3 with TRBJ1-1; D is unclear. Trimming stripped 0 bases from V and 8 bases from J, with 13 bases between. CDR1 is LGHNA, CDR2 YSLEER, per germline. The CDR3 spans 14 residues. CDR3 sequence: CASSQEDVGGEAFF. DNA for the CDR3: TGCGCCAGCAGCCAAGAAGATGTCGGAGGAGAAGCTTTCTTT.

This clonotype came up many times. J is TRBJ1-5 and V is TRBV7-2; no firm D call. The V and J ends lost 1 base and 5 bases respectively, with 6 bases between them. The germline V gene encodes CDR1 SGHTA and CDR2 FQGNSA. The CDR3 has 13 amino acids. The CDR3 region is CASSLVGDQPQHF. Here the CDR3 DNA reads TGTGCCAGCAGCTTAGTAGGAGATCAGCCCCAGCATTTT.

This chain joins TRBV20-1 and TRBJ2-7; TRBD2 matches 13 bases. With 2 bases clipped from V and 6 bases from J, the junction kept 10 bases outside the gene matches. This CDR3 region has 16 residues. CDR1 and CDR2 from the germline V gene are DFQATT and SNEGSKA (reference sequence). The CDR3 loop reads CSARKIGLAGVGEQYF. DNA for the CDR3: TGCAGTGCTAGAAAGATCGGACTAGCGGGAGTAGGCGAGCAGTACTTC.

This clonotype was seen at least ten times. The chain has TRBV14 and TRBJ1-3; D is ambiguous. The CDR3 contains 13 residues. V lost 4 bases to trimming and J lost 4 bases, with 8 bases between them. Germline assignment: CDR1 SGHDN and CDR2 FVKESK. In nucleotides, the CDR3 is TGTGCCAGCAGCCCCCGACTAGGAAACACCATATATTTT. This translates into CASSPRLGNTIYF.

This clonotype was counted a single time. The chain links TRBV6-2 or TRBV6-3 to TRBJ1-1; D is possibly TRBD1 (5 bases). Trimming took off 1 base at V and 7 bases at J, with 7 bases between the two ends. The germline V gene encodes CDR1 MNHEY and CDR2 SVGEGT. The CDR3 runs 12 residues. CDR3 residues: CASSYFRDEAFF. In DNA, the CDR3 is TGTGCCAGCAGTTACTTCAGGGATGAAGCTTTCTTT.